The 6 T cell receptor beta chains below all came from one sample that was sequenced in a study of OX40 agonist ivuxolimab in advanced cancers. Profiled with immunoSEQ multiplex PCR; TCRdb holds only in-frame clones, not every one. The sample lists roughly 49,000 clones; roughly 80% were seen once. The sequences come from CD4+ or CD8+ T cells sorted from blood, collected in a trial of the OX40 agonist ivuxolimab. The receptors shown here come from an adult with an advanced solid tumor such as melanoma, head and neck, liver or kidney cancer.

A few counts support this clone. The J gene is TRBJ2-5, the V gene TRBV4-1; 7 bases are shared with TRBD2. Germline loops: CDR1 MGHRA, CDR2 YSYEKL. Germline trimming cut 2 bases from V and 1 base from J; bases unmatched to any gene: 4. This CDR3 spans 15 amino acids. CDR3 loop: CASSQRGGGQETQYF. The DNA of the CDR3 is TGCGCCAGCAGCCAAAGAGGCGGGGGCCAAGAGACCCAGTACTTC.

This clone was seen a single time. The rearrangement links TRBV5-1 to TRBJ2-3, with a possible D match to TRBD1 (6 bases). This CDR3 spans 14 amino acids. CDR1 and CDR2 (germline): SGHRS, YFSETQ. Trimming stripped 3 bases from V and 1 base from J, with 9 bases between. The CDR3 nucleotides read TGCGCCAGCAGCTGGCCAGGGGGCACAGATACGCAGTATTTT. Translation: CASSWPGGTDTQYF. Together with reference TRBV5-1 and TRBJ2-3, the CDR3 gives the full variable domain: KAGVTQTPRYLIKTRGQQVTLSCSPISGHRSVSWYQQTPGQGLQFLFEYFSETQRNKGNFPGRFSGRQFSNSRSEMNVSTLELGDSALYLCASSWPGGTDTQYFGPGTRLTVL.

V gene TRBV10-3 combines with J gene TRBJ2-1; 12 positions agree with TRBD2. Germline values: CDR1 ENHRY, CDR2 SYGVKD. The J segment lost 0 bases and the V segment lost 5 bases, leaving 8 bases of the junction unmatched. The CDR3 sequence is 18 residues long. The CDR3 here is CAISPTSGRSSSYNEQFF. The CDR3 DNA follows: TGTGCCATCAGTCCAACTAGCGGGAGGTCCAGCTCCTACAATGAGCAGTTCTTC.

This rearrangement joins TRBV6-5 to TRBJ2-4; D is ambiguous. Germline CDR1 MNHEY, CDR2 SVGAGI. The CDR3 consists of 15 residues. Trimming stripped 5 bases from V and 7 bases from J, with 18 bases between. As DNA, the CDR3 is TGTGCCAGCAGTCCACAACCGGGTATCCAGAACATTCAGTACTTC. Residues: CASSPQPGIQNIQYF.

In DNA form, the CDR3 reads TGTGCCAGCACCCCTAAGCGGGAACTCTACGAGCAGTACTTC. Amino acid sequence: CASTPKRELYEQYF. This chain links TRBV7-8 with TRBJ2-7; 7 bases are shared with TRBD2. Unmatched junction bases numbered 9, after V lost 7 bases and J lost 3 bases. The CDR3 extends over 14 amino acids. Germline loops: CDR1 SGHVS, CDR2 FQNEAQ.

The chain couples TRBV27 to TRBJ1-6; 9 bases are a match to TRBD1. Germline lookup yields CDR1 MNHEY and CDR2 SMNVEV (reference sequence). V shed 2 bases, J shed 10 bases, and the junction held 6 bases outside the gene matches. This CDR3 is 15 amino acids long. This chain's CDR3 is CASSLGQGIMSPLHF. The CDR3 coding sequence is TGTGCCAGCAGTTTAGGACAGGGGATAATGTCACCCCTCCACTTT.